This record covers a single T cell receptor beta chain. CDR1 is MDHEN and CDR2 is SYDVKM in the germline V gene. The CDR3 extends over 17 amino acids. Unmatched junction bases numbered 11, after V lost 5 bases and J lost 3 bases. TCRdb analysed the reads with MiXCR anew, one entry per CDR3 protein. The table lists about 740,000 distinct CDR3 sequences, roughly 35% of them singletons. This record belongs to a study of T cell repertoires in cytomegalovirus infection. The receptor was derived from a human donor in good health (CMV status not recorded). Some clones in this sample may be carry-over from other donors' samples. The sample comprised PBMCs. The J gene is TRBJ1-5, the V gene TRBV28; 9 bases fit TRBD1. DNA for the CDR3: TGTGCCAGCAGTCCCAGGACAGGGGTCAACAACAATCAGCCCCAGCATTTT. It is translated as CASSPRTGVNNNQPQHF.